These 7 T cell receptor beta chains came from one sample sequenced in a study of cytomegalovirus exposure and HLA in healthy donors. The PCR was carried out with 60 Vbeta primers and 13 Jbeta primers. The assay was immunoSEQ multiplex PCR, and TCRdb's table has in-frame clones only and misses some. In the table there are about 210,000 clones, nearly 80% of which are singletons. Specimen: PBMCs. These receptor sequences come from a male donor in good health and CMV-seronegative.

The V and J genes are TRBV9 and TRBJ2-7, with 8 bases matching TRBD2. The CDR3 consists of 13 residues. V lost 3 bases and J lost 6; bases outside the gene matches: 5. Germline CDR1 and CDR2: SGDLS and YYNGEE. As DNA, the CDR3 is TGTGCCAGCAGCGCAACGACTAGCGCCGAGCAGTACTTC. Protein: CASSATTSAEQYF.

As DNA, the CDR3 is TGTGCCAGCAGCCGGGCGGGGGGGAGCTACGAGCAGTACTTC. Translating it yields CASSRAGGSYEQYF. The chain carries TRBV7-8 and TRBJ2-5, with TRBD2 identical over 9 bases. The J call may be mistaken, given a closer DNA end match to TRBJ2-7. The CDR3 has 14 amino acids. The V gene's germline CDR1 is SGHVS and CDR2 FQNEAQ.

The chain carries TRBV18 and TRBJ1-4; tentatively, D is TRBD1 (6 bases). The ends were cut back, 3 bases at V and 5 bases at J, with 13 bases in the middle. Germline values: CDR1 KGHSH, CDR2 LQKENI. The CDR3 has 15 amino acids. The CDR3 DNA reads as TGTGCCAGCTCACCGGGGGGGGGCGCCAATGAAAAACTGTTTTTT. Encoded protein: CASSPGGGANEKLFF.

In the case of this clone: This same CDR3 is encoded by further DNA sequences in the sample. This chain connects TRBV27 to TRBJ2-7; no firm D call. Germline CDR1 and CDR2: MNHEY and SMNVEV (reference sequence). The CDR3 covers 15 residues. V was pared by 0 bases and J by 1 base, with 10 bases between. The CDR3 is CASSLSSHKSYEQYF. The CDR3 region has the DNA TGTGCCAGCAGTTTATCATCACACAAATCCTACGAGCAGTACTTC.

The count of this clone is one. This sequence joins TRBV11-2 and TRBJ1-2; D gene unclear. The CDR3 covers 14 residues. V lost 2 bases and J 6 bases, leaving 13 bases between the germline ends. CDR1 SGHAT and CDR2 FQNNGV come from the germline V gene. CDR3: CASSLRYPRDGYTF. CDR3 coding DNA: TGTGCCAGCAGCTTACGCTACCCGAGGGATGGCTACACCTTC.

This clone has only a few counts. J is TRBJ1-1 and V is TRBV7-2; 7 nucleotides align to TRBD1. The CDR3 is made up of 12 amino acids. Germline V gene data show CDR1 as SGHTA and CDR2 as FQGNSA. Unmatched junction bases numbered 2, after V lost 6 bases and J lost 4 bases. CDR3 in amino acids: CASRHRGTEAFF. The CDR3 nucleotides are TGTGCCAGCAGGCACAGGGGCACTGAAGCTTTCTTT.

The rearrangement joins TRBV18 to TRBJ1-1; 7 bases are shared with TRBD1. CDR1 and CDR2 from the germline V gene are KGHSH and LQKENI. This CDR3 has 15 residues. Trimming cost V 2 bases and J 3 bases; bases outside gene matches: 6. Here the CDR3 DNA reads TGTGCCAGCTCACCAAACGCAGGGGGAGACACTGAAGCTTTCTTT. Translating it yields CASSPNAGGDTEAFF.